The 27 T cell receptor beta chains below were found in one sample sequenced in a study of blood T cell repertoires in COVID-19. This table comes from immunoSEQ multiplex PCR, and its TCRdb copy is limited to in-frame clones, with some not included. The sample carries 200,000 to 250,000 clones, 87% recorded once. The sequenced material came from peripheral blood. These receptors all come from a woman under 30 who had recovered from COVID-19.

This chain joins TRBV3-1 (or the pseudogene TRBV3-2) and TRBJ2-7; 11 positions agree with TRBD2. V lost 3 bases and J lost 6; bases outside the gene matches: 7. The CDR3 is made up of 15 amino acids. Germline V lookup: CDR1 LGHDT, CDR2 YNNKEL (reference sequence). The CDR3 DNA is TGTGCCAGCAGCCACAGGGGACTAGCGGCACCCGAGCAGTACTTC. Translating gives CASSHRGLAAPEQYF.

CDR3 DNA sequence: TGTGCCAGCAGCTCGCGGGGCGAGGATTACACAGATACGCAGTATTTT. It encodes CASSSRGEDYTDTQYF. The chain uses TRBV7-2 and TRBJ2-3; the D gene is possibly TRBD2 (6 bases). There are 16 residues in the CDR3. Germline CDR1 reads SGHTA; CDR2 reads FQGNSA. V lost 4 bases to trimming and J lost 2 bases, with 16 bases between them.

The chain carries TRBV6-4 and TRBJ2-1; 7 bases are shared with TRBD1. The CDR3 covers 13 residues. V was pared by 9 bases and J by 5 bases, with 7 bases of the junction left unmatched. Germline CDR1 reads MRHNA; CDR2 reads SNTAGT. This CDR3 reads CASSTGRNNEQFF. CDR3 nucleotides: TGTGCCAGTTCGACAGGGCGCAACAATGAGCAGTTCTTC.

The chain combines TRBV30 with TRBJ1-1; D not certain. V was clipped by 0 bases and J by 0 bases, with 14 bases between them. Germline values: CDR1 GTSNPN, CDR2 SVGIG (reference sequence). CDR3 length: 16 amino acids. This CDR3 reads CAWSVSWRGMNTEAFF. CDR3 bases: TGTGCCTGGAGTGTAAGCTGGAGAGGGATGAACACTGAAGCTTTCTTT.

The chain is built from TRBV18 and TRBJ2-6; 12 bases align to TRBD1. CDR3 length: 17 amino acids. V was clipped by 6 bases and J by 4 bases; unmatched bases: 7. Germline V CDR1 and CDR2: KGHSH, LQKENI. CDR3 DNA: TGTGCCAGCTCTCCGGGACAGGGGGCTTACGGGGCCAACGTCCTGACTTTC. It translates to CASSPGQGAYGANVLTF.

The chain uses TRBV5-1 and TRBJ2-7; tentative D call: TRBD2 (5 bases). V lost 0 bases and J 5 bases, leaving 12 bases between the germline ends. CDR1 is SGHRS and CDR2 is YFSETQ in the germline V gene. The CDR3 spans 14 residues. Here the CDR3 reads CASSLGIGRDEQYF. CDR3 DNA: TGCGCCAGCAGCTTGGGGATCGGGCGGGACGAGCAGTACTTC.

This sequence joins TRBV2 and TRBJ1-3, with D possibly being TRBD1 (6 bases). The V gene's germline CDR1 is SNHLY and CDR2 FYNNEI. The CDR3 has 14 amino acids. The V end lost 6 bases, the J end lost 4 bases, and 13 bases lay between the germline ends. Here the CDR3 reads CASRGTLLGNTIYF. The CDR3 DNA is TGTGCCAGCAGGGGGACACTGTTAGGAAACACCATATATTTT. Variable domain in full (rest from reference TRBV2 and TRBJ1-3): EPEVTQTPSHQVTQMGQEVILRCVPISNHLYFYWYRQILGQKVEFLVSFYNNEISEKSEIFDDQFSVERPDGSNFTLKIRSTKLEDSAMYFCASRGTLLGNTIYFGEGSWLTVV.

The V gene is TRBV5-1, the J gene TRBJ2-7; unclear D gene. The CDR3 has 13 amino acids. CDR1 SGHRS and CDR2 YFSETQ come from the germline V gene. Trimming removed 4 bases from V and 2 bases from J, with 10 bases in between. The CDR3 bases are TGCGCCAGCAGCGCCGGGTCCACCTACGAGCAGTACTTC. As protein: CASSAGSTYEQYF.

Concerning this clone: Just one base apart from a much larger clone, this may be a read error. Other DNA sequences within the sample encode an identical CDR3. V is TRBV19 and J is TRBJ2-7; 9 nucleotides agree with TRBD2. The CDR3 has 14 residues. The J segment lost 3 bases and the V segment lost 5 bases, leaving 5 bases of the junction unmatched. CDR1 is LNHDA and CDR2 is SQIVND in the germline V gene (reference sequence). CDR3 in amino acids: CASSPQTSGYEQYF. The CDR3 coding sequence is TGTGCCAGTAGTCCTCAGACTAGCGGCTACGAGCAGTACTTC. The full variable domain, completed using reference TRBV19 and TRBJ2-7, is DGGITQSPKYLFRKEGQNVTLSCEQNLNHDAMYWYRQDPGQGLRLIYYSQIVNDFQKGDIAEGYSVSREKKESFPLTVTSAQKNPTAFYLCASSPQTSGYEQYFGPGTRLTVT.

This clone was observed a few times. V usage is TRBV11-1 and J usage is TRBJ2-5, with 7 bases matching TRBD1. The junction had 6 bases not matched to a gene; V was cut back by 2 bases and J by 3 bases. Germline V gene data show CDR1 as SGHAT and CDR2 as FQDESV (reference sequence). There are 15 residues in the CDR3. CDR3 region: CASSLRWDREETQYF. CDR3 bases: TGTGCCAGCAGCTTAAGATGGGACAGAGAAGAGACCCAGTACTTC.

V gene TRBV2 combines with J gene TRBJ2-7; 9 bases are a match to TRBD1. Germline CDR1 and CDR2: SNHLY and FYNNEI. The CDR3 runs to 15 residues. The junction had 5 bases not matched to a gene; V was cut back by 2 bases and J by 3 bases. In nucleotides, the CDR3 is TGTGCCAGCAGTGAACCTGGGACAGGGTACTACGAGCAGTACTTC. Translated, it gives CASSEPGTGYYEQYF.

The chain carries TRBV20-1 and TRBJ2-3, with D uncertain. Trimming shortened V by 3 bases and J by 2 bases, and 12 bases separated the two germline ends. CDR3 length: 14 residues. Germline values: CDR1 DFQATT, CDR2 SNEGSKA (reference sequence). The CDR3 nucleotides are TGCAGTGCTAGTAAGCCTATCCACACAGATACGCAGTATTTT. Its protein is CSASKPIHTDTQYF.

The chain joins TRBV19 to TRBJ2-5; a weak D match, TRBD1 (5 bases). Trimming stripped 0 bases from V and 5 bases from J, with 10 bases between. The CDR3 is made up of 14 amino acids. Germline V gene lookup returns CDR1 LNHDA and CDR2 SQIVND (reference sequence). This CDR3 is CASSIDLGAETQYF. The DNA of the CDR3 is TGTGCCAGTAGTATAGATTTAGGGGCGGAGACCCAGTACTTC. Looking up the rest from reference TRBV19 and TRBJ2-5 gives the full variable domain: DGGITQSPKYLFRKEGQNVTLSCEQNLNHDAMYWYRQDPGQGLRLIYYSQIVNDFQKGDIAEGYSVSREKKESFPLTVTSAQKNPTAFYLCASSIDLGAETQYFGPGTRLLVL.

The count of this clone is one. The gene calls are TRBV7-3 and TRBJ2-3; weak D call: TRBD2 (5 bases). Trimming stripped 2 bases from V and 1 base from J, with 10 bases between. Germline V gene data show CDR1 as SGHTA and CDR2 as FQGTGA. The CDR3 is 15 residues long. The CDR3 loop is CASSLGAGRTDTQYF. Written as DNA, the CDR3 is TGTGCCAGCAGCTTAGGTGCGGGCCGCACAGATACGCAGTATTTT.

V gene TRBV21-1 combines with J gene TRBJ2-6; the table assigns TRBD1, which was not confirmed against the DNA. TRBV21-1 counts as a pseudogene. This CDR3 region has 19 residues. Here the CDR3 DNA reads TGTGCCAGCAGCGCCAAGCCCGGGACAGCAAATCCTGGGGCCAACGTCCTGACTTTC. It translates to CASSAKPGTANPGANVLTF.

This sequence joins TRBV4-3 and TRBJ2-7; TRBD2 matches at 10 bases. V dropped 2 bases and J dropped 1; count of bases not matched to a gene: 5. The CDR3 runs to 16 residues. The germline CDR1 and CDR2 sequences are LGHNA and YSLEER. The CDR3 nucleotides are TGCGCCAGCAGCCAATCCGCTAGCGGGAGTTCCTACGAGCAGTACTTC. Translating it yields CASSQSASGSSYEQYF.

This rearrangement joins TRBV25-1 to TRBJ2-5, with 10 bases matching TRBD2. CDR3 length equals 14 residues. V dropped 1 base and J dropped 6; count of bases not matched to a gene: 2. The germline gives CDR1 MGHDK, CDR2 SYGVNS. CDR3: CASSESSGGQTQYF. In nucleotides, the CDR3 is TGTGCCAGCAGTGAATCTAGCGGGGGACAGACCCAGTACTTC.

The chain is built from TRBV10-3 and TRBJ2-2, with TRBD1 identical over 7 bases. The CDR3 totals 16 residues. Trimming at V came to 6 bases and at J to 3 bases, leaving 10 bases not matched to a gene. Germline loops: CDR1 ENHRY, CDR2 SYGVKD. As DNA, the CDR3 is TGTGCCATCAGGGTTAACAGGGGAAGGGACACCGGGGAGCTGTTTTTT. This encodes CAIRVNRGRDTGELFF.

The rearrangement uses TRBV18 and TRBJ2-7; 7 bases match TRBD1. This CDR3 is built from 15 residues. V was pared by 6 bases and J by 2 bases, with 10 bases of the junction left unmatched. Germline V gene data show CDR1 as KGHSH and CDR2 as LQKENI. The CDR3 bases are TGTGCCAGCTCTCCAGACAGGGTAGGCACCTACGAGCAGTACTTC. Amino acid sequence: CASSPDRVGTYEQYF.

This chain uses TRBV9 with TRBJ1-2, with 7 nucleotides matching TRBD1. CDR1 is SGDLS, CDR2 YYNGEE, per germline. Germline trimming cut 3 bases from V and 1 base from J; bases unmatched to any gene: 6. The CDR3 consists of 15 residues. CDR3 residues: CASSDPGGFNYGYTF. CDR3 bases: TGTGCCAGCAGCGACCCAGGGGGGTTTAACTATGGCTACACCTTC.

CDR3 region: CSASGGSTDTQYF. In DNA, the CDR3 is TGCAGTGCTAGTGGCGGGAGCACAGATACGCAGTATTTT. The V and J genes are TRBV20-1 and TRBJ2-3; TRBD2 might be the D (5 bases). V was cut by 3 bases and J by 0 bases, with 7 bases left in between. The germline V gene encodes CDR1 DFQATT and CDR2 SNEGSKA (reference sequence). The length of the CDR3 is 13 residues.

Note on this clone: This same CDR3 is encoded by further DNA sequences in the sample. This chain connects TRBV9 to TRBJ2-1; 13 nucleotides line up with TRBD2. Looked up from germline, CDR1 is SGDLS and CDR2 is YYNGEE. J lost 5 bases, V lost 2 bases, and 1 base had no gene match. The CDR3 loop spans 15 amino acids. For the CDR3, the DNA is TGTGCCAGCAGCGTCGGACTAGCGGGAGACAATGAGCAGTTCTTC. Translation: CASSVGLAGDNEQFF.

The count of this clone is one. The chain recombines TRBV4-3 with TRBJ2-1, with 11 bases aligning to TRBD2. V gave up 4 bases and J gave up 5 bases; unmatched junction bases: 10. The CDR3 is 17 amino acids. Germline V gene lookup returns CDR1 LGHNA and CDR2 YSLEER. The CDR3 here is CASSLLAGAPPHNEQFF. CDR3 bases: TGCGCCAGCAGCCTACTAGCGGGAGCGCCTCCTCACAATGAGCAGTTCTTC.

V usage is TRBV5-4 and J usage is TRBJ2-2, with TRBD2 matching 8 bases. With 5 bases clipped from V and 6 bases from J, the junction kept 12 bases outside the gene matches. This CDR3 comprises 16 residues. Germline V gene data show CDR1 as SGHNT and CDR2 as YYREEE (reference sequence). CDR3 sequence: CASSRPGLELSGELFF. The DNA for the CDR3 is TGTGCCAGCAGTCGTCCGGGACTAGAGTTATCCGGGGAGCTGTTTTTT. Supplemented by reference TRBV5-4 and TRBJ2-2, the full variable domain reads ETGVTQSPTHLIKTRGQQVTLRCSSQSGHNTVSWYQQALGQGPQFIFQYYREEENGRGNFPPRFSGLQFPNYSSELNVNALELDDSALYLCASSRPGLELSGELFFGEGSRLTVL.

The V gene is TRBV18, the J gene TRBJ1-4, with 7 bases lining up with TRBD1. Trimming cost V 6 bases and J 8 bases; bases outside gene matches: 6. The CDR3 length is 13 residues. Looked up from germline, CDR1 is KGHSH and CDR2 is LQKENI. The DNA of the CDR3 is TGTGCCAGCTCCCGGGACAGCGTAGAAAAACTGTTTTTT. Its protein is CASSRDSVEKLFF.

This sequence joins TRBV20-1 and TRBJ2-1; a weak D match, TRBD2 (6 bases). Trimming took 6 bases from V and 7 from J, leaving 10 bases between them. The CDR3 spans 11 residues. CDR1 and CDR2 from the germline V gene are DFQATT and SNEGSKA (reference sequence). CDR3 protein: CSALRGNEQFF. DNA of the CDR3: TGCAGTGCCCTACGGGGGAATGAGCAGTTCTTC.

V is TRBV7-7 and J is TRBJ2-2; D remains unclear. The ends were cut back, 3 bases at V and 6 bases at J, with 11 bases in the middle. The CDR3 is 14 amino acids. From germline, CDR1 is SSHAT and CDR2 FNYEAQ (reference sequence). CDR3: CASSFLPSPGELFF. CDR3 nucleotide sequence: TGTGCCAGCAGCTTTCTCCCTTCTCCCGGGGAGCTGTTTTTT.